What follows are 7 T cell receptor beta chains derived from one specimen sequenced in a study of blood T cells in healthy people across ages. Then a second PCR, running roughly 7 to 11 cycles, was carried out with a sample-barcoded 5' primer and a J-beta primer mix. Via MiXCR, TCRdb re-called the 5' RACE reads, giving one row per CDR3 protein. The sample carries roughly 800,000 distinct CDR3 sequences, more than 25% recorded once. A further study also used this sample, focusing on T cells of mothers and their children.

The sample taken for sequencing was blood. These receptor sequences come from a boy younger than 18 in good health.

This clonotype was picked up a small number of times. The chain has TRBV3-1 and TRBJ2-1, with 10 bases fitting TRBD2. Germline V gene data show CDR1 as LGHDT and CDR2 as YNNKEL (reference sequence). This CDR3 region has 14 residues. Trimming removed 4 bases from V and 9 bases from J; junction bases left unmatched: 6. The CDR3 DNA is TGTGCCAGCAGCCGGCTAGCGGGGGACGGTGAGCAGTTCTTC. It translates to CASSRLAGDGEQFF.

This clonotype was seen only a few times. The DNA for the CDR3 is TGTGCCAGCAGTCCCCGGACAGGGACGGTCAGGAACACCATATATTTT. This sequence encodes CASSPRTGTVRNTIYF. The rearrangement links TRBV12-3 or TRBV12-4 to TRBJ1-3; TRBD1 matches at 8 bases. The trim removed 5 bases at V and 7 bases at J, leaving 13 bases unmatched. This CDR3 comprises 16 residues.

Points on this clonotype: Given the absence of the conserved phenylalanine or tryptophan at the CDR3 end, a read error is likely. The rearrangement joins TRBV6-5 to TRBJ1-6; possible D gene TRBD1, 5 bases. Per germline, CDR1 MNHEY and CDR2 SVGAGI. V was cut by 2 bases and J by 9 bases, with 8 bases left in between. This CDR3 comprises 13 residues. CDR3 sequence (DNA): TGTGCCAGCAGTTACATGGGACGTTCACCCCTCCACTTG. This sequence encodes CASSYMGRSPLHL.

CDR3 nucleotides: TGCAGTGCTAGACCAAGCGGGGGAAGGTCTGGGGCCAACGTCCTGACTTTC. It yields the protein CSARPSGGRSGANVLTF. V usage is TRBV20-1 and J usage is TRBJ2-6, with 8 bases identical to TRBD2. The V and J ends lost 2 bases and 1 base, in that order; junction bases with no gene match: 7. The germline V gene encodes CDR1 DFQATT and CDR2 SNEGSKA (reference sequence). The CDR3 is 17 amino acids.

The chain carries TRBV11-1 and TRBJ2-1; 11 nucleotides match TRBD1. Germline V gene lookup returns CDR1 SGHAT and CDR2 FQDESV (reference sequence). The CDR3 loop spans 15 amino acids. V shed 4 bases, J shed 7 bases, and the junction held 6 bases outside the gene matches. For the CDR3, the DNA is TGTGCCAGCAGCTCCGGACAGGGGGCAAGAAATGAGCAGTTCTTC. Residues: CASSSGQGARNEQFF.

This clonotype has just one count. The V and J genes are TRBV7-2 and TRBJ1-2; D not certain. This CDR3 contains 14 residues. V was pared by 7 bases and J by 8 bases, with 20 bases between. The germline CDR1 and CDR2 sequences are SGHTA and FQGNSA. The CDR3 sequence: CASTPSPGSYGYTF. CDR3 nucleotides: TGTGCCAGCACCCCTTCTCCAGGCAGTTACGGCTACACCTTC.

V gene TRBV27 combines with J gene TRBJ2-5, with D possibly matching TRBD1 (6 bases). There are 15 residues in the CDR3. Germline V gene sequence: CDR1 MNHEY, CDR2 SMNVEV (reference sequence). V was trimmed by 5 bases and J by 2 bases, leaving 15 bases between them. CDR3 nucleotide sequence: TGTGCCAGCAGTAGAAGGGGGATCATTCAAGAGACCCAGTACTTC. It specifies CASSRRGIIQETQYF.